This is a list of T cell receptor beta chains from one sample in a study of blood T cell repertoires in COVID-19. Sequenced by immunoSEQ multiplex PCR; TCRdb stores in-frame clones only, minus some. The sample consists of under 350,000 clones, approximately 86% of them appearing once. What was sequenced was PBMCs or T cells enriched from blood (not recorded which). The source is a woman in her forties with acute COVID-19. The CDR3 runs from the conserved cysteine through the conserved F or W. The order of the fields is J gene, CDR3 length, V gene, clone size, D gene, CDR3 DNA, CDR3 protein. A D gene is named only where the DNA matches it firmly. Clone size, where shown, is once, few, many, or a class for clones that have expanded.

TRBJ2-7	15	TRBV14	.	TRBD2	TGTGCCAGCAGCTACGATAGCGGGGGGATCTACGAGCAGTACTTC	CASSYDSGGIYEQYF
TRBJ2-1	13	TRBV2	.	.	TGTGCCAGCAGTGCGGATCTAGGTAATGAGCAGTTCTTC	CASSADLGNEQFF
TRBJ1-2	13	TRBV28	once	TRBD1	TGTGCCAGCAGAGTGACAGGGGGATTAGGCTACACCTTC	CASRVTGGLGYTF
TRBJ2-5	16	TRBV7-2	.	TRBD2	TGTGCCAGCAGCTCCAGGACTAGCGGGGTCTCCGAGACCCAGTACTTC	CASSSRTSGVSETQYF
TRBJ1-1	15	TRBV5-1	.	.	TGCGCCAGCAGAACCCAGGGTTCGGCGAACACTGAAGCTTTCTTT	CASRTQGSANTEAFF
TRBJ1-2	14	TRBV5-1	.	TRBD1	TGCGCCAGCAGCTTGGGACAGGGTTACTATGGCTACACCTTC	CASSLGQGYYGYTF
TRBJ1-5	15	TRBV28	.	TRBD1	TGTGCCAGCAGTTTAAGGGGACAGGGTTTCCAGCCCCAGCATTTT	CASSLRGQGFQPQHF
TRBJ2-3	18	TRBV19	.	TRBD2	TGTGCCAGTACTAAGGAGGCTAGCGGGGGGGTTTGGGCAGATACGCAGTATTTT	CASTKEASGGVWADTQYF
TRBJ2-2	15	TRBV2	.	.	TGTGCCAGCATGGCTGGGGCTGCGAACACCGGGGAGCTGTTTTTT	CASMAGAANTGELFF
TRBJ2-1	16	TRBV7-2	.	TRBD2	TGTGCCAGCAGCCCGCCGAGATTAGCGGGAGTTAATGAGCAGTTCTTC	CASSPPRLAGVNEQFF
TRBJ2-7	16	TRBV5-1	.	.	TGCGCCAGCAGCCCTTTTATTGGGAGGACCGCCTACGAGCAGTACTTC	CASSPFIGRTAYEQYF
TRBJ2-1	15	TRBV28	.	TRBD2	TGTGCCAGCAGCAGCAGCGGGAGCCAGGCCAATGAGCAGTTCTTC	CASSSSGSQANEQFF
TRBJ1-1	15	TRBV3-1/TRBV3-2	.	TRBD1	TGTGCCAGCAGCCTAGGACAGGCGGGTAACACTGAAGCTTTCTTT	CASSLGQAGNTEAFF
TRBJ2-2	14	TRBV5-1	.	TRBD2	TGCGCCAGCAGGCAGAGCGGGGTTGCCGGGGAGCTGTTTTTT	CASRQSGVAGELFF
TRBJ2-1	11	TRBV28	.	.	TGTGCCAGCTCCTGGGGCGGTGAGCAGTTCTTC	CASSWGGEQFF
TRBJ1-3	17	TRBV3-1/TRBV3-2	.	.	TGTGCCAGCAGCCAAGGTTTTGACAGCTTGTCGGGAAACACCATATATTTT	CASSQGFDSLSGNTIYF
TRBJ1-1	16	TRBV7-8	.	TRBD1	TGTGCCAGCAGCTACCCACCAGGGGGGCTGAACACTGAAGCTTTCTTT	CASSYPPGGLNTEAFF
TRBJ2-2	12	TRBV27	.	.	TGTGCCAGCACAGGCCGCACCGGGGAGCTGTTTTTT	CASTGRTGELFF
TRBJ1-2	13	TRBV5-1	.	.	TGCGCCAGCAGCTTGGAGAGGCCTCAGGGCTACACCTTC	CASSLERPQGYTF
TRBJ1-4	11	TRBV24-1	.	.	TGTGCCACCAGCTATAATGAAAAACTGTTTTTT	CATSYNEKLFF
TRBJ2-7	19	TRBV7-2	.	TRBD2	TGTGCCAGCAGCCGTATCAGGACTAGCGGGACCGCCGGCTCCTACGAGCAGTACTTC	CASSRIRTSGTAGSYEQYF
TRBJ2-1	16	TRBV5-1	.	TRBD2	TGCGCCAGCAGCCCGCTGGCTAGCGGGAGGGTGGTTGAGCAGTTCTTC	CASSPLASGRVVEQFF
TRBJ1-5	14	TRBV28	few	TRBD1	TGTGCCAGTCAACGGACAGGGTTCAATCAGCCCCAGCATTTT	CASQRTGFNQPQHF
TRBJ2-7	13	TRBV7-2	.	.	TGTGCCAGCAGCTTATACAACTCCTACGAGCAGTACTTC	CASSLYNSYEQYF
TRBJ2-7	16	TRBV5-1	.	TRBD1	TGCGCCAGCAGCTTGGGGACAGGGACGGGCGACCGGGAGCAGTACTTC	CASSLGTGTGDREQYF
TRBJ2-3	16	TRBV5-1	.	TRBD1	TGCGCCAGCAGCTCAGGAGGGACAGGGGGCTGGGATACGCAGTATTTT	CASSSGGTGGWDTQYF
TRBJ2-1	14	TRBV6-2/TRBV6-3	.	.	TGTGCCAGCAGCCACAGGACCTCCTACAATGAGCAGTTCTTC	CASSHRTSYNEQFF
TRBJ2-7	21	TRBV23-1	.	TRBD1	TGCGCCAGCAGTGTAGGGCGTGGGACAGGGTTTTTTACTAAGTTCTACTACGAGCAGTACTTC	CASSVGRGTGFFTKFYYEQYF
TRBJ2-2	16	TRBV6-2/TRBV6-3	.	TRBD1	TGTGCCAGCAGTTCACCCAACAGGGGAAACACCGGGGAGCTGTTTTTT	CASSSPNRGNTGELFF
TRBJ1-4	15	TRBV18	.	TRBD1	TGTGCCAGCTCACCAAAGACAGGGCATGGGGAAAAACTGTTTTTT	CASSPKTGHGEKLFF
TRBJ2-3	15	TRBV5-1	.	.	TGCGCCAGCAGCTTGGACGCGACTAGCACAGATACGCAGTATTTT	CASSLDATSTDTQYF
TRBJ1-1	14	TRBV5-6	.	.	TGTGCCAGCAGCTTAGGGGACATCGAAATTGAAGCTTTCTTT	CASSLGDIEIEAFF
TRBJ1-2	15	TRBV6-5	few	.	TGTGCCAGCAGAGCGTACAGGGACCCTAACTATGGCTACACCTTC	CASRAYRDPNYGYTF
TRBJ2-7	13	TRBV9	.	.	TGTGCCAGCAGCTCTAGCCCATGGGGAAGCCAGTACTTC	CASSSSPWGSQYF
TRBJ2-5	15	TRBV6-5	.	TRBD1	TGTGCCAGCAGTTACTCTGGACAGGGGGAGGAGACCCAGTACTTC	CASSYSGQGEETQYF
TRBJ1-2	15	TRBV5-4	.	TRBD1	TGTGCCAGCAGACCGAATCCAGGGGGCGATTATGGCTACACCTTC	CASRPNPGGDYGYTF
TRBJ2-6	15	TRBV19	.	.	TGTGCCAGTAGCCTTACAGGTTTCCAGGCCAACGTCCTGACTTTC	CASSLTGFQANVLTF
TRBJ2-7	14	TRBV6-6	.	TRBD2	TGTGCCAGCAGTTACCCCCGGGAGGGCTACGAGCAGTACTTC	CASSYPREGYEQYF
TRBJ1-4	15	TRBV3-1/TRBV3-2	.	.	TGTGCCAGCAGCCAAGGAACAGTACCTAATGAAAAACTGTTTTTT	CASSQGTVPNEKLFF
TRBJ2-5	13	TRBV28	few	.	TGTGCCAGCAGGCTGGGACTGCAAGAGACCCAGTACTTC	CASRLGLQETQYF
TRBJ1-5	17	TRBV28	.	TRBD1	TGTGCCAGCAGTTTGAGGGGACAGGGGGCCGGGTATCAGCCCCAGCATTTT	CASSLRGQGAGYQPQHF
TRBJ1-2	12	TRBV5-1	.	TRBD1	TGCGCCAGCAGCGGGACAGGGGATGGCTACACCTTC	CASSGTGDGYTF
TRBJ2-7	16	TRBV11-2	.	.	TGTGCCAGCAGCTTATATGGGCGGGACAGAGCCTACGAGCAGTACTTC	CASSLYGRDRAYEQYF
TRBJ2-1	16	TRBV5-1	.	TRBD1	TGCGCCAGCAGCCCAAGCCGGGACAGACTTTACAATGAGCAGTTCTTC	CASSPSRDRLYNEQFF
TRBJ2-7	10	TRBV29-1	.	.	TGCAGCGTTGCGAGGGATAAGGAGTACTTC	CSVARDKEYF